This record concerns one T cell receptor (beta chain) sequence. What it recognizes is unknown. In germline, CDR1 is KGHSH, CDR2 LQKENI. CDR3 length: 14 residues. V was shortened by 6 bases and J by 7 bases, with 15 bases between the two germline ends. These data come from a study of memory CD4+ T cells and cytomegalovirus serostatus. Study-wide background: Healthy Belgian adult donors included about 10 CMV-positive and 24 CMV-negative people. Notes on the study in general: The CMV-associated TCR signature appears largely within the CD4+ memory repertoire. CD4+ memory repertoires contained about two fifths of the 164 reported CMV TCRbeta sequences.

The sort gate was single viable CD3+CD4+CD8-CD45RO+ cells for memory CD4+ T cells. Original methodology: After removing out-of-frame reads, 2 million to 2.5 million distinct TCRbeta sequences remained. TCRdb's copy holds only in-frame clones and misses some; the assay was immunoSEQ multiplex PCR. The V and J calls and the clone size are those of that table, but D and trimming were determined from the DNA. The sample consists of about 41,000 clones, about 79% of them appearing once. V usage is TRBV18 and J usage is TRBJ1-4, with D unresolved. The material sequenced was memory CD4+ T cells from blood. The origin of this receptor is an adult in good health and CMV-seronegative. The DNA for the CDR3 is TGTGCCAGCTCCCGGACGGAGGATGGTGAAAAACTGTTTTTT. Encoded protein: CASSRTEDGEKLFF.